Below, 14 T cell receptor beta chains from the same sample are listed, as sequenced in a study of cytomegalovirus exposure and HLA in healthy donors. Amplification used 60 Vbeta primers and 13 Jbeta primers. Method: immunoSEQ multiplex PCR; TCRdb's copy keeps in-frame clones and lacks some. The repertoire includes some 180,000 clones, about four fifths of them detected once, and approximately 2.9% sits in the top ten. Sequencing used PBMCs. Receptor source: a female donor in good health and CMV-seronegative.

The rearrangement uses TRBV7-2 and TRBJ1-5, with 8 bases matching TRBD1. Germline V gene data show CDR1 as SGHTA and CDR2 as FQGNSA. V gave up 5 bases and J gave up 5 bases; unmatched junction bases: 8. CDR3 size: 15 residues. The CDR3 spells CASSTGQEIDQPQHF. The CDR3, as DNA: TGTGCCAGCAGCACGGGACAGGAAATTGATCAGCCCCAGCATTTT.

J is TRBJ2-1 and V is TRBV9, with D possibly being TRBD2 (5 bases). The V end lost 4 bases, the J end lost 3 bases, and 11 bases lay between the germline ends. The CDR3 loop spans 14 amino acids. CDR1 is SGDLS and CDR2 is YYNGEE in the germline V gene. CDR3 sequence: CASSPSSGYNEQFF. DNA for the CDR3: TGTGCCAGCAGCCCTAGCTCTGGCTACAATGAGCAGTTCTTC.

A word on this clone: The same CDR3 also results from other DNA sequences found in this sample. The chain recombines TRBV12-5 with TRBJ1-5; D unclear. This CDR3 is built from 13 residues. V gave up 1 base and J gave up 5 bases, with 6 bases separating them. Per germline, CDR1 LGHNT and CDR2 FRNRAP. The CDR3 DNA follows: TGTGCTAGTGGTTTGGCGAGGGATCAGCCCCAGCATTTT. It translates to CASGLARDQPQHF.

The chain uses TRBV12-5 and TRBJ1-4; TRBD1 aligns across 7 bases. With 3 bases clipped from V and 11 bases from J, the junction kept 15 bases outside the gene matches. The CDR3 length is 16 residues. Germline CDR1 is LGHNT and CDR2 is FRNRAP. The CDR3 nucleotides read TGTGCTAGTGGTTTCTTAGGGGGCCAAGTTATAGTTAAACTGTTTTTT. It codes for CASGFLGGQVIVKLFF.

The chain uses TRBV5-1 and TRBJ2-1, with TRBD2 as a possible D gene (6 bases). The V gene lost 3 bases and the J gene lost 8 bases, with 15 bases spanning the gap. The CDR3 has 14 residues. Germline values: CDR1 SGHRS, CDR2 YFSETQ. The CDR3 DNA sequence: TGCGCCAGCAGCTCGGGACTCCTGGGGGATGAGCAGTTCTTC. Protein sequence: CASSSGLLGDEQFF.

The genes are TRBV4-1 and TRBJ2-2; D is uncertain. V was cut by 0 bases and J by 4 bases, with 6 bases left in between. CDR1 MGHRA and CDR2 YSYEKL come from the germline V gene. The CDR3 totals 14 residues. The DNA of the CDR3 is TGCGCCAGCAGCCAAGATTCGTCCACCGGGGAGCTGTTTTTT. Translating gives CASSQDSSTGELFF.

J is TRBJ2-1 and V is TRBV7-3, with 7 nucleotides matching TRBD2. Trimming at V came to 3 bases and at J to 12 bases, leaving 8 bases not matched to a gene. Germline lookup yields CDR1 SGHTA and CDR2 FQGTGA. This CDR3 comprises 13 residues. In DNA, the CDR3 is TGTGCCAGCAGCTTGGGCGGGAGTGTCCCGCAGTTCTTC. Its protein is CASSLGGSVPQFF.

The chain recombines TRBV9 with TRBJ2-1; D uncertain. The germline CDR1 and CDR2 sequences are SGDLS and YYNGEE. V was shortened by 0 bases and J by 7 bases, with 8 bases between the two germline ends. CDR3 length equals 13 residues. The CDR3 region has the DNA TGTGCCAGCAGCGTAGGATTCGGGAATGAGCAGTTCTTC. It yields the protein CASSVGFGNEQFF.

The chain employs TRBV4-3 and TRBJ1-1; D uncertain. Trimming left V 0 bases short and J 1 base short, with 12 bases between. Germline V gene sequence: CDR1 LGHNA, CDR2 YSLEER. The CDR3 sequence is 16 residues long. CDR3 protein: CASSQEGLEPNTEAFF. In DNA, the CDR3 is TGCGCCAGCAGCCAAGAAGGCCTAGAACCGAACACTGAAGCTTTCTTT.

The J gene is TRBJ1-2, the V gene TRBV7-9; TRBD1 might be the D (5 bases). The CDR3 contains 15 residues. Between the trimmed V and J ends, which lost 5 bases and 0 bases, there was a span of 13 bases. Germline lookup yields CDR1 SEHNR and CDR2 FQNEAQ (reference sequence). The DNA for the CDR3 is TGTGCCAGCAGCCCCCCGGAGGGACCTAACTATGGCTACACCTTC. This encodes CASSPPEGPNYGYTF.

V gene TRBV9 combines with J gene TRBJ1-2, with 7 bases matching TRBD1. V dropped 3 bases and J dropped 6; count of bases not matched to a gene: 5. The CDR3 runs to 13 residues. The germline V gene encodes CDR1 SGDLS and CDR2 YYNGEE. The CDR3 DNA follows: TGTGCCAGCAGCGACGGGACAGTGAATGGCTACACCTTC. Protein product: CASSDGTVNGYTF.

The CDR3 nucleotides are TGCGCCAGCAGTTATAGCGGGAGAAGTGGGAATGAGCAGTTCTTC. Protein: CASSYSGRSGNEQFF. This rearrangement joins TRBV5-1 to TRBJ2-1, with 9 bases identical to TRBD2. This CDR3 comprises 15 residues. Germline-derived CDR1 and CDR2 are SGHRS and YFSETQ. Trimming removed 5 bases from V and 7 bases from J; junction bases left unmatched: 10.

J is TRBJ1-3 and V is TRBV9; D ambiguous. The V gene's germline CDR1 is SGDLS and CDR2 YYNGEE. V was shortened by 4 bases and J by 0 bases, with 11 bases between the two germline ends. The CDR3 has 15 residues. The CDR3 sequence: CASSPRDTSGNTIYF. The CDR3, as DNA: TGTGCCAGCAGCCCGCGCGACACCTCTGGAAACACCATATATTTT.

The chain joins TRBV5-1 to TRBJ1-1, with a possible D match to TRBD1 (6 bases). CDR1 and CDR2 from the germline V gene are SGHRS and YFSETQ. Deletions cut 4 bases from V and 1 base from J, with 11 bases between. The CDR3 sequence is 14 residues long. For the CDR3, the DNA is TGCGCCAGCAGCGCGGACAGCTCGAACACTGAAGCTTTCTTT. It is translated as CASSADSSNTEAFF.